The present T cell receptor beta chain was sequenced within a study of cytomegalovirus exposure and HLA in healthy donors. Looking at the study overall: A preliminary data release comprised 80 million to 95 million unique TCRs obtained from HLA-typed donors.

Broader study findings: The study labeled 150 or so TCR beta chains cytomegalovirus-associated.

Researchers ran the PCR with 60 Vbeta and 13 Jbeta primers. Sequenced by immunoSEQ multiplex PCR; TCRdb stores in-frame clones only, minus some. Here the sample spans approximately 150,000 clones, about 75% being singletons. Germline values: CDR1 LNHDA, CDR2 SQIVND (reference sequence). The V gene end was trimmed by 5 bases and the J gene end by 1 base; junction bases not matched to a gene: 7. This CDR3 is 16 amino acids long. As to this clone: Its matching antigen is unknown.

The V call is TRBV19, the J call TRBJ2-1; 8 nucleotides match TRBD2. The sequenced material came from PBMCs. This receptor was obtained from a female donor in good health and CMV-seronegative. The chain's CDR3 is CASSGLAGSSYNEQFF. The CDR3 DNA is TGTGCCAGTAGTGGGTTAGCGGGATCGTCCTACAATGAGCAGTTCTTC.